The subject of this entry is one T cell receptor (beta chain). Authors' data handling: Reference gene primers were amplified, and this amplification served to estimate nucleated cell counts. Method: immunoSEQ multiplex PCR; TCRdb's copy keeps in-frame clones and lacks some. For V, J and clone size, that table is used; D and trimming come from the DNA. The table records fewer than 400,000 clones, about 90% of them present only once. The data belong to a study of blood T cell repertoires in COVID-19. The CDR3 sequence is 15 residues long. Per germline, CDR1 LNHDA and CDR2 SQIVND (reference sequence). With V trimmed by 3 bases and J by 14 bases, 12 bases remained unmatched.

The chain combines TRBV19 with TRBJ1-6; 8 bases map to TRBD1. The sequenced sample consisted of peripheral blood. The TCR sequence derives from a woman in her twenties or thirties with COVID-19, enrolled during active disease. The CDR3 DNA reads as TGTGCCAGTAGTATCGGGGCCAGGGGGCGATTGGCCCTCCACTTT. This encodes CASSIGARGRLALHF.